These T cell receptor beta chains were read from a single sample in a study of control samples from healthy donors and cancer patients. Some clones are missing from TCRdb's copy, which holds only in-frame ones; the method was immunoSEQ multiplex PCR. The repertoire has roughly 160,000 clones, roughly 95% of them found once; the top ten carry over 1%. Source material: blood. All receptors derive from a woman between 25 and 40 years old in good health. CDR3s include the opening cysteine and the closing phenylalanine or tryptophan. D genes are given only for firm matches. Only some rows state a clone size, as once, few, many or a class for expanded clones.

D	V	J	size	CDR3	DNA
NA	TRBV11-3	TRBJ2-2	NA	CASSLSEGELFF	TGTGCCAGCAGCTTATCGGAGGGGGAGCTGTTTTTT
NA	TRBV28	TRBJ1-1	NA	CASRMLIGEAFF	TGTGCCAGCAGGATGTTGATTGGTGAAGCTTTCTTT
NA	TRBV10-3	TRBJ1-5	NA	CAISEKGGSSNQPQHF	TGTGCCATCAGTGAGAAGGGAGGCAGTTCAAATCAGCCCCAGCATTTT
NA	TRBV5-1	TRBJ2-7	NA	CASSLVGGALSYEQYF	TGCGCCAGCAGCTTGGTCGGGGGAGCCCTCTCCTACGAGCAGTACTTC
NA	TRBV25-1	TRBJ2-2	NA	CASSVLGAGELFF	TGTGCCAGCAGTGTCCTCGGGGCCGGGGAGCTGTTTTTT
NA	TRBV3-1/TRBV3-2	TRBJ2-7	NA	CASSQVTSEGQYF	TGTGCCAGCAGCCAAGTAACTTCTGAGGGGCAGTACTTC
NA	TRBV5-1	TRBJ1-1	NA	CASSLVGRAEAFF	TGCGCCAGCAGCTTGGTTGGGAGAGCTGAAGCTTTCTTT
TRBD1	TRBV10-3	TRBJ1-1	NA	CAISPDRGGLTEAFF	TGTGCCATCAGCCCCGACAGGGGCGGGTTGACTGAAGCTTTCTTT
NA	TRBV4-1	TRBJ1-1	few	CASSQDRVPNTEAFF	TGCGCCAGCAGCCAAGACAGGGTTCCAAACACTGAAGCTTTCTTT
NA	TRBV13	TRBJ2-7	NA	CASQGLSNEQYF	TGTGCCAGCCAGGGTTTATCAAACGAGCAGTACTTC
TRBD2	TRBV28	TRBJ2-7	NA	CASSRGTSGFSYEQYF	TGTGCCAGCAGTCGAGGGACTAGCGGCTTCTCCTACGAGCAGTACTTC
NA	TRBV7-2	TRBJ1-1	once	CASTSQAGGIMNTEAFF	TGTGCCAGCACCTCACAAGCGGGTGGGATCATGAACACTGAAGCTTTCTTT
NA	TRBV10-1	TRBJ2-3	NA	CASSQGQAPDTQYF	TGCGCCAGCAGCCAAGGTCAGGCCCCAGATACGCAGTATTTT
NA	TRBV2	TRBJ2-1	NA	CASSGWGAPYNEQFF	TGTGCCAGCAGTGGATGGGGGGCCCCCTACAATGAGCAGTTCTTC
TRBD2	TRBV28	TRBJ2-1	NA	CASSHGLAGSSYNEQFF	TGTGCCAGCAGTCACGGACTAGCGGGAAGCTCTTACAATGAGCAGTTCTTC
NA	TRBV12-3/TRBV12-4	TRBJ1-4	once	CASSSGETEKLFF	TGTGCCAGCTCGTCTGGGGAAACCGAAAAACTGTTTTTT
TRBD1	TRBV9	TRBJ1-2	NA	CASTARGENGYTF	TGTGCCAGCACCGCCAGGGGGGAGAATGGCTACACCTTC
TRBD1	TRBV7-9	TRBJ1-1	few	CASSLTGGATEAFF	TGTGCCAGCAGCCTTACAGGGGGGGCCACTGAAGCTTTCTTT
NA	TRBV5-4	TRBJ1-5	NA	CASSRDSNQPQHF	TGTGCCAGCAGCCGGGACAGCAATCAGCCCCAGCATTTT
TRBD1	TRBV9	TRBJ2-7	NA	CASSSTGDPFYEQYF	TGTGCCAGCAGCTCGACAGGGGACCCTTTCTACGAGCAGTACTTC
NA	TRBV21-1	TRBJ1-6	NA	CASSKTEDSSIDSPLHF	TGTGCCAGCAGCAAAACCGAGGATAGCAGTATTGATTCACCCCTCCACTTT
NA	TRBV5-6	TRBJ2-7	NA	CASSEGLATFSYEQYF	TGTGCCAGCAGCGAGGGACTCGCTACTTTCTCCTACGAGCAGTACTTC
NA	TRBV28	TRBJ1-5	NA	CASSFGVQPQHF	TGTGCCAGCAGTTTTGGGGTGCAGCCCCAGCATTTT
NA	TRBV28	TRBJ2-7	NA	CASSYPGWSYEQYF	TGTGCCAGCAGTTACCCAGGGTGGTCCTACGAGCAGTACTTC
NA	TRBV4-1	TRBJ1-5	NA	CASSLKSGQPQHF	TGCGCCAGCAGCCTCAAGAGTGGTCAGCCCCAGCATTTT
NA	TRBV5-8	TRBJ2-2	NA	CASSLGVMNTGELFF	TGTGCCAGCAGCTTGGGGGTGATGAACACCGGGGAGCTGTTTTTT
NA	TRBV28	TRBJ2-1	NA	CASIWEPGNEQFF	TGTGCCAGCATTTGGGAACCGGGCAATGAGCAGTTCTTC
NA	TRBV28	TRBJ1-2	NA	CASSFERYGYTF	TGTGCCAGCAGTTTTGAGAGGTATGGCTACACCTTC
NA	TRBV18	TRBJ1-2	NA	CASSPETMFGYTF	TGTGCCAGCTCACCAGAGACGATGTTTGGCTACACCTTC
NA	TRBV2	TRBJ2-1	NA	CASSESHNPGPRRDEQFF	TGTGCCAGCAGTGAATCGCATAACCCGGGACCACGTCGAGATGAGCAGTTCTTC
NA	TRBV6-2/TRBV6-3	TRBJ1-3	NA	CASSYSRGPTSGNTIYF	TGTGCCAGCAGTTACTCGAGGGGACCGACCTCTGGAAACACCATATATTTT
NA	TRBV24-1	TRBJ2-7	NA	CATSEKTYEQYF	TGTGCCACCAGTGAAAAAACCTACGAGCAGTACTTC
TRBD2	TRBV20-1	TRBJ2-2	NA	CSASKLAGVAGELFF	TGCAGTGCTAGTAAGCTAGCGGGAGTAGCCGGGGAGCTGTTTTTT
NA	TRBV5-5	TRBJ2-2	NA	CASSEEGLAGELFF	TGTGCCAGCAGCGAAGAGGGGTTGGCCGGGGAGCTGTTTTTT
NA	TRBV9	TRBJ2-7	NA	CASSVDDSQTYEQYF	TGTGCCAGCAGCGTAGACGACAGCCAGACCTACGAGCAGTACTTC
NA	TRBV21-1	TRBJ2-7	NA	CASNPSGGGRLAGLYEQYF	TGTGCCAGCAACCCTTCGGGAGGGGGGAGACTAGCGGGATTATACGAGCAGTACTTC
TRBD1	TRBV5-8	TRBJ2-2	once	CASKDRGLVSGELFF	TGTGCCAGCAAGGACAGGGGGCTCGTGTCCGGGGAGCTGTTTTTT
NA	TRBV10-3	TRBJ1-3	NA	CAISEGDTIYF	TGTGCCATCAGTGAGGGAGACACCATATATTTT
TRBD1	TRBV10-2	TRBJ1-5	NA	CASRGQGAGQPQHF	TGCGCCAGCAGGGGACAGGGGGCGGGACAGCCCCAGCATTTT
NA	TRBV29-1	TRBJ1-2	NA	CSVDDSNYGYTF	TGCAGCGTTGATGACAGTAACTATGGCTACACCTTC
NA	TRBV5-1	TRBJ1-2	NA	CASSLVSVPSYGYTF	TGCGCCAGCAGCTTGGTTAGTGTTCCCTCCTATGGCTACACCTTC
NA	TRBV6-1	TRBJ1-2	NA	CASSEGGANYGYTF	TGTGCCAGCAGTGAAGGGGGGGCTAACTATGGCTACACCTTC
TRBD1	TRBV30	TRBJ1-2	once	CAWSVGTGNGYTF	TGTGCCTGGAGTGTGGGGACAGGGAATGGCTACACCTTC
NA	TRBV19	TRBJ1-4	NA	CASRFADEKLFF	TGTGCCAGTAGGTTCGCTGATGAAAAACTGTTTTTT
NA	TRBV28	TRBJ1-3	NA	CASSYGGSSGNTIYF	TGTGCCAGCAGTTACGGTGGGAGCTCTGGAAACACCATATATTTT
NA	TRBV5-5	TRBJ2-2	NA	CASSSRVSTGELFF	TGTGCCAGCAGCTCTAGGGTGTCCACCGGGGAGCTGTTTTTT
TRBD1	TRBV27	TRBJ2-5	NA	CASSVQGVRETQYF	TGTGCCAGCAGTGTGCAGGGGGTTCGGGAGACCCAGTACTTC
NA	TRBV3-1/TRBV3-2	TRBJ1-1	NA	CASSVSYDRVVTEAFF	TGTGCCAGCAGCGTTTCTTACGATCGTGTTGTCACTGAAGCTTTCTTT
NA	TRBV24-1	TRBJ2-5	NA	CATSDPSRTQETQYF	TGTGCCACCAGTGATCCCTCACGGACTCAAGAGACCCAGTACTTC
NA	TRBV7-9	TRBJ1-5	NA	CASSLANQPQHF	TGTGCCAGCAGCTTAGCAAATCAGCCCCAGCATTTT
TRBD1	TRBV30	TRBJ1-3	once	CAWSAGDRGFGGNTIYF	TGTGCCTGGAGTGCTGGGGACAGGGGTTTCGGCGGAAACACCATATATTTT
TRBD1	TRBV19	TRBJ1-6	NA	CASSPGQGNSPLHF	TGTGCCAGTAGTCCGGGACAGGGGAATTCACCCCTCCACTTT
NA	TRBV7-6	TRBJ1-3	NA	CASSPGQRSSGNTIYF	TGTGCCAGCAGCCCCGGACAGAGAAGCTCTGGAAACACCATATATTTT